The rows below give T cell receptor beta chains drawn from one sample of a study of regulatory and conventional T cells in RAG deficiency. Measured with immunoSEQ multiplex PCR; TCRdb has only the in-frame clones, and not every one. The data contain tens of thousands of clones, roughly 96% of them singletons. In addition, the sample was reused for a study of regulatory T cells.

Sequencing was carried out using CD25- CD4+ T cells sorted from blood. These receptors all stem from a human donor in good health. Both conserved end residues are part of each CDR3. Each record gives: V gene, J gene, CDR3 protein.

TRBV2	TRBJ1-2	CASRRGQNYGYTF
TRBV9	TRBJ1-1	CASSLLDRVNTEAFF
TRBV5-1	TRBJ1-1	CASSWQMNTEAFF
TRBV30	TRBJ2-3	CAWRIWGGQTDTQYF
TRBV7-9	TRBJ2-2	CASSLGTGDGRELFF
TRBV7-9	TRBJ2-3	CASSLTRGSTDTQYF
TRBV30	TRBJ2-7	CAWSVERAGGSYEQYF
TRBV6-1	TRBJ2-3	CASSPGPGSDTQYF
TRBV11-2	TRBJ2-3	CASMTGGASDTQYF
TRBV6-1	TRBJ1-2	CASSASSGGGYGYTF
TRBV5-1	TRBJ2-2	CASSLGGEAGELFF
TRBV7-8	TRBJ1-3	CASSLVRTGGGNTIYF
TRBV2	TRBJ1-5	CASSTRTGDQPQHF
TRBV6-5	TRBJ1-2	CASSLTGQGYGYTF
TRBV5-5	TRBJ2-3	CASSAKRGLAGTDTQYF
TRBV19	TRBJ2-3	CASNRPGLATDTQYF
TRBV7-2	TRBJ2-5	CASSLQRGFTQETQYF
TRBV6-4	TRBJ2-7	CASSDSSRNEQYF
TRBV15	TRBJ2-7	CATSRGFGLAGGVGYEQYF
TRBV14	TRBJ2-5	CASSYRLAGGQETQYF
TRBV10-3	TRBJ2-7	CAISLPSRVGEQYF
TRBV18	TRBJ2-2	CASSPGQGSLPNTGELFF
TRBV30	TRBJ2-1	CAWSVQAAYNEQFF
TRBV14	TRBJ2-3	CASSQDLPGDTQYF
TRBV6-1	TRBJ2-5	CASRASGWGGETQYF
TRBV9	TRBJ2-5	CASSVGVRKQETQYF
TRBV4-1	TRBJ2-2	CASSQSRAGPGGPNTGELFF
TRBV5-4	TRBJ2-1	CASSGAKGAYEQFF